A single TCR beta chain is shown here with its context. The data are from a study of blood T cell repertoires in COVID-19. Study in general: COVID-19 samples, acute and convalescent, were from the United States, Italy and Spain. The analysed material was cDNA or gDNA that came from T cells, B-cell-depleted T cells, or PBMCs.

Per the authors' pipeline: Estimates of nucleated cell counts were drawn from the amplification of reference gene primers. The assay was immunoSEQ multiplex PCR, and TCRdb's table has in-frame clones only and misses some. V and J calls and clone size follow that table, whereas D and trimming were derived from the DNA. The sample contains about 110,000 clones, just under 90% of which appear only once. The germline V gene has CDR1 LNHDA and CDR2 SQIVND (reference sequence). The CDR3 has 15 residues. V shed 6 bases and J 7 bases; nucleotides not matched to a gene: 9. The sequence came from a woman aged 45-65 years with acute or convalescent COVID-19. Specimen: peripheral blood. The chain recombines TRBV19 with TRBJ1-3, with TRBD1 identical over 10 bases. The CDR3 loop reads CASSRVSGQGNTIYF. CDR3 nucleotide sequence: TGTGCCAGTAGCCGTGTCTCGGGACAGGGGAACACCATATATTTT.